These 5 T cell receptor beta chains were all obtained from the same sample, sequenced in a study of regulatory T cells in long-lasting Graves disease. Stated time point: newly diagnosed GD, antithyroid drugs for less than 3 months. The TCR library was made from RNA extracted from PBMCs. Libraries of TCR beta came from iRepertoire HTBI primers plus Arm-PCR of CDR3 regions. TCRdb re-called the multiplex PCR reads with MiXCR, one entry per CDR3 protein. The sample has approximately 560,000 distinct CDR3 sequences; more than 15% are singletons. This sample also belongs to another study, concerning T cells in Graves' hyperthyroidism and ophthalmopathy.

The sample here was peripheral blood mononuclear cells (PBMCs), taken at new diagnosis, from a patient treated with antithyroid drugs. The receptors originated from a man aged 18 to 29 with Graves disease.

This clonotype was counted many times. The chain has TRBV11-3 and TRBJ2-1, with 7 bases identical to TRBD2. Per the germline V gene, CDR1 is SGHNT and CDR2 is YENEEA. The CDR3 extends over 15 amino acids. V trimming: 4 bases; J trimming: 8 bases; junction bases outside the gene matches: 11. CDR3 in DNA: TGTGCCAGCAGCTCGAGACTAGCAGACGACCATGAGCAGTTCTTC. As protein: CASSSRLADDHEQFF.

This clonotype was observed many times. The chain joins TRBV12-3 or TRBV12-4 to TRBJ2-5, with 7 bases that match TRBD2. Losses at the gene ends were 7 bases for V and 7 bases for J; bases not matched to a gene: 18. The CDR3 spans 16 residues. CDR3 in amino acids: CASTHRGVSWAGTQYF. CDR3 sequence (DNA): TGTGCCAGCACCCACCGGGGGGTCTCCTGGGCTGGGACCCAGTACTTC.

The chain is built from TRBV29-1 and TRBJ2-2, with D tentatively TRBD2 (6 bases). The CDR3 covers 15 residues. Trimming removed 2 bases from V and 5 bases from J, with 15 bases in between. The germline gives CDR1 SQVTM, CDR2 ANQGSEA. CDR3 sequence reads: CSVELAGSITGELFF. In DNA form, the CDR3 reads TGCAGCGTTGAACTGGCGGGAAGTATAACCGGGGAGCTGTTTTTT.

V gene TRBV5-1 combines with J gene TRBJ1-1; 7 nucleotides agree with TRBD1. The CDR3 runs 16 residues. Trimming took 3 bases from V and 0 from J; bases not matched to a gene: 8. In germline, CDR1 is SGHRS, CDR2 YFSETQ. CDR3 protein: CASSSRTGLLNTEAFF. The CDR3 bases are TGCGCCAGCAGCTCTAGGACAGGCCTACTGAACACTGAAGCTTTCTTT.

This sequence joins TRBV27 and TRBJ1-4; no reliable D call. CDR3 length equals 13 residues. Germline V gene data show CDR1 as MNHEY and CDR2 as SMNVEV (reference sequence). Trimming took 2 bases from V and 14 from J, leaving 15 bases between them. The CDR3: CASSLNGESSLFF. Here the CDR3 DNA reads TGTGCCAGCAGTTTAAACGGGGAGTCGTCTCTGTTTTTT.